A single sample is the source of the 18 T cell receptor beta chains below, sequenced in a study of CD8+ T cells in alopecia areata. Treatment indicated: oral pan-JAK inhibitor, 5-10 mg twice daily. In each case, RNA was isolated and then reverse transcribed into cDNA as the sequencing template. The protocol was immunoSEQ multiplex PCR, while the TCRdb copy is restricted to in-frame clones and leaves out a portion. In the table there are over 250,000 clones, 60% of which are singletons. The sequencing used CD4+ T cells sorted from blood, collected around week 53, from a patient treated with tofacitinib. Receptor source: a human donor with alopecia areata.

The rearrangement joins TRBV30 to TRBJ2-5, with 9 bases aligning to TRBD1. This CDR3 has 15 amino acids. Germline V lookup: CDR1 GTSNPN, CDR2 SVGIG (reference sequence). V lost 1 base and J lost 5; bases outside the gene matches: 8. The CDR3 region has the DNA TGTGCCTGGAGTGCGGGGACAGGGAGCGCCGAGACCCAGTACTTC. Protein: CAWSAGTGSAETQYF.

The chain has TRBV6-5 and TRBJ1-2; perhaps TRBD1 as D (6 bases). The V gene's germline CDR1 is MNHEY and CDR2 SVGAGI. The CDR3 totals 14 residues. Between the trimmed V and J ends, which lost 6 bases and 8 bases, there was a span of 19 bases. The CDR3 loop is CASSSDRLARGYTF. CDR3 in DNA: TGTGCCAGCAGCAGCGACAGGCTCGCTAGGGGCTACACCTTC.

The CDR3 protein is CASSTRQETWDSPLHF. In DNA form, the CDR3 reads TGTGCCAGTAGTACAAGACAGGAGACGTGGGATTCACCCCTCCACTTT. This chain links TRBV19 with TRBJ1-6; tentatively, D is TRBD1 (6 bases). V was cut by 4 bases and J by 8 bases, with 18 bases left in between. CDR3 size: 16 residues. Germline V CDR1 and CDR2: LNHDA, SQIVND (reference sequence). The full variable domain, with the rest looked up from reference TRBV19 and TRBJ1-6, is DGGITQSPKYLFRKEGQNVTLSCEQNLNHDAMYWYRQDPGQGLRLIYYSQIVNDFQKGDIAEGYSVSREKKESFPLTVTSAQKNPTAFYLCASSTRQETWDSPLHFGNGTRLTVT.

V is TRBV4-1 and J is TRBJ1-6; TRBD1 agrees at 9 bases. Trimming removed 0 bases from V and 7 bases from J; junction bases left unmatched: 10. From germline, CDR1 is MGHRA and CDR2 YSYEKL. The CDR3 is 18 residues long. The CDR3 loop reads CASSQEPGTGSRNSPLHF. The CDR3 DNA follows: TGCGCCAGCAGCCAAGAGCCCGGGACAGGGTCGCGCAATTCACCCCTCCACTTT.

The gene calls are TRBV7-9 and TRBJ2-4, with D hard to call. Deletions cut 5 bases from V and 1 base from J, with 9 bases between. CDR1 and CDR2 from the germline V gene are SEHNR and FQNEAQ (reference sequence). The CDR3 totals 14 residues. The CDR3 spells CASSPREAKNIQYF. DNA for the CDR3: TGTGCCAGCAGCCCTCGAGAGGCCAAAAACATTCAGTACTTC.

This clone was seen just once. V is TRBV2 and J is TRBJ2-7; 13 bases align to TRBD2. The germline V gene has CDR1 SNHLY and CDR2 FYNNEI. Trimming at V came to 4 bases and at J to 0 bases, leaving 9 bases not matched to a gene. This CDR3 has 18 amino acids. Here the CDR3 reads CASSAGTSGAWSSYEQYF. The CDR3 region has the DNA TGTGCCAGCAGTGCCGGGACTAGCGGGGCTTGGAGCTCCTACGAGCAGTACTTC.

The chain has TRBV4-3 and TRBJ1-1, with a tentative D call TRBD1 (5 bases). The CDR3 loop spans 15 amino acids. V was pared by 1 base and J by 2 bases, with 11 bases between. The germline CDR1 and CDR2 sequences are LGHNA and YSLEER. The CDR3 nucleotides read TGCGCCAGCAGCCAAGTAATGGGGACTAACACTGAAGCTTTCTTT. This codes for CASSQVMGTNTEAFF.

The chain recombines TRBV7-2 with TRBJ1-5, with D perhaps matching TRBD1 (6 bases). The germline V and J ends were trimmed by 5 bases and 0 bases, with 11 bases remaining between them. This CDR3 has 15 amino acids. Looked up from germline, CDR1 is SGHTA and CDR2 is FQGNSA. The CDR3 protein is CASSSGQHSNQPQHF. The DNA for the CDR3 is TGTGCCAGCAGCAGTGGACAGCATAGCAATCAGCCCCAGCATTTT.

The V call is TRBV7-8, the J call TRBJ2-5; 10 nucleotides match TRBD1. Germline trimming cut 4 bases from V and 5 bases from J; bases unmatched to any gene: 4. The CDR3 covers 14 residues. Per the germline V gene, CDR1 is SGHVS and CDR2 is FQNEAQ. This CDR3 reads CASSWDRGWETQYF. Written as DNA, the CDR3 is TGTGCCAGCAGCTGGGACAGGGGATGGGAGACCCAGTACTTC.

This clone was found a few times. V is TRBV10-3 and J is TRBJ2-5, with TRBD2 matching 7 bases. Unmatched junction bases numbered 10, after V lost 0 bases and J lost 0 bases. This CDR3 region has 18 residues. The V gene's germline CDR1 is ENHRY and CDR2 SYGVKD. CDR3 nucleotide sequence: TGTGCCATCAGTGAGTCCCACGGTGGCGGGGGTAACCAAGAGACCCAGTACTTC. This gives the protein CAISESHGGGGNQETQYF.

This clone was found once. This chain joins TRBV30 and TRBJ1-5; possibly TRBD1 for D (5 bases). Trimming removed 2 bases at V and 9 bases at J, with 14 bases between. Looked up from germline, CDR1 is GTSNPN and CDR2 is SVGIG (reference sequence). The CDR3 runs 13 residues. DNA of the CDR3: TGTGCCTGGAGTCAGGGACCTTCTTGGCCCCAGCATTTT. Protein sequence: CAWSQGPSWPQHF. The full variable domain, in which reference TRBV30 and TRBJ1-5 provide the parts outside the CDR3, is SQTIHQWPATLVQPVGSPLSLECTVEGTSNPNLYWYRQAAGRGLQLLFYSVGIGQISSEVPQNLSASRPQDRQFILSSKKLLLSDSGFYLCAWSQGPSWPQHFGDGTRLSIL.

Only a few counts were recorded for this clone. The gene calls are TRBV7-2 and TRBJ2-3; D is ambiguous. The germline CDR1 and CDR2 sequences are SGHTA and FQGNSA. There are 13 residues in the CDR3. The V gene lost 3 bases and the J gene lost 6 bases, with 10 bases spanning the gap. The CDR3 nucleotides read TGTGCCAGCAGCTTTATCCCCAAGGATACGCAGTATTTT. Translation gives CASSFIPKDTQYF. Looking up the rest from reference TRBV7-2 and TRBJ2-3 gives the full variable domain: GAGVSQSPSNKVTEKGKDVELRCDPISGHTALYWYRQSLGQGLEFLIYFQGNSAPDKSGLPSDRFSAERTGGSVSTLTIQRTQQEDSAVYLCASSFIPKDTQYFGPGTRLTVL.

This chain links TRBV7-2 with TRBJ2-7; TRBD1 matches at 7 bases. With 6 bases clipped from V and 0 bases from J, the junction kept 11 bases outside the gene matches. This CDR3 is built from 16 residues. Germline V gene data show CDR1 as SGHTA and CDR2 as FQGNSA. The CDR3 DNA is TGTGCCAGCAGTCTACAGGGGCTCCCGAGCTCCTACGAGCAGTACTTC. Translating it yields CASSLQGLPSSYEQYF.

The chain employs TRBV27 and TRBJ2-7, with D uncertain. CDR1 MNHEY and CDR2 SMNVEV come from the germline V gene (reference sequence). With 0 bases removed from V and 2 bases from J, the gap between germline ends came to 5 bases. This CDR3 has 13 residues. The CDR3, as DNA: TGTGCCAGCAGTTTATCAAGTACCTACGAGCAGTACTTC. It yields the protein CASSLSSTYEQYF.

In this sample, this clone turned up a few times. The gene calls are TRBV7-9 and TRBJ1-6, with D possibly being TRBD1 (5 bases). Germline V lookup: CDR1 SEHNR, CDR2 FQNEAQ (reference sequence). The V and J ends lost 5 bases and 4 bases respectively, with 18 bases between them. There are 17 residues in the CDR3. The CDR3 here is CASSPKGTPGYNSPLHF. In DNA form, the CDR3 reads TGTGCCAGCAGCCCCAAAGGGACCCCGGGGTATAATTCACCCCTCCACTTT.

The chain joins TRBV30 to TRBJ2-7; no clear D. The CDR3 contains 13 residues. Germline V lookup: CDR1 GTSNPN, CDR2 SVGIG (reference sequence). Trimming stripped 0 bases from V and 5 bases from J, with 11 bases between. The CDR3 loop is CAWSVNLGNEQYF. The CDR3 region has the DNA TGTGCCTGGAGTGTAAATTTAGGGAACGAGCAGTACTTC.

This clone was seen a handful of times. This chain uses TRBV11-2 with TRBJ2-5, with D possibly matching TRBD2 (6 bases). The CDR3 is 15 residues long. The germline CDR1 and CDR2 sequences are SGHAT and FQNNGV. With 4 bases removed from V and 5 bases from J, the gap between germline ends came to 17 bases. CDR3 bases: TGTGCCAGCAGCTCCGTCCGACTAGTTTGGGAGACCCAGTACTTC. This gives the protein CASSSVRLVWETQYF.

This clone was seen only a few times. The chain links TRBV4-1 to TRBJ2-3; D gene ambiguous. This CDR3 has 15 residues. V lost 5 bases and J lost 6, with 18 bases in between. Germline CDR1 and CDR2: MGHRA and YSYEKL. CDR3 protein: CASSKPGPLADTQYF. The CDR3 region has the DNA TGCGCCAGCAGCAAACCGGGCCCGCTGGCGGATACGCAGTATTTT.